This TCR beta chain was documented in a study of vaccination effects on CD4 cells after COVID-19. Antigen-specific CD4+ T cell clonotypes were called by their expansion after viral peptide-pool culture in ViraFEST. The authors isolated CD4+ T cells after roughly 10 days of culture. Vaccine recipients had no previous SARS-CoV-2 infection; their nucleocapsid antibodies were negative. After fewer than 2.5 million PBMC were placed in each well, they were cultured with 8.5 to 10 IU/ml IL-2 and about 10 ug/ml peptides. IL-2 medium supplanted half the medium on days 3 and 7. As to this clone: Its matching antigen is unknown.

The germline V gene has CDR1 LNHDA and CDR2 SQIVND (reference sequence). J gave up 4 bases and V 5 bases, and 13 bases lay outside the gene matches. The CDR3 runs to 17 residues. Data came from immunoSEQ multiplex PCR; TCRdb stores just in-frame clones and leaves some out. The sample has tens of thousands of clones; 78% are singletons. The clonotype originates from a human donor who received a COVID-19 vaccine. The sequenced sample was CD4+ T cells from PBMCs cultured with SARS-CoV-2 spike peptides, obtained before COVID-19 vaccination. The gene calls are TRBV19 and TRBJ2-3; 9 nucleotides align to TRBD2. CDR3 region: CASSPRLSIAGADTQYF. The CDR3 DNA follows: TGTGCCAGTAGTCCACGACTAAGTATAGCGGGGGCAGATACGCAGTATTTT.